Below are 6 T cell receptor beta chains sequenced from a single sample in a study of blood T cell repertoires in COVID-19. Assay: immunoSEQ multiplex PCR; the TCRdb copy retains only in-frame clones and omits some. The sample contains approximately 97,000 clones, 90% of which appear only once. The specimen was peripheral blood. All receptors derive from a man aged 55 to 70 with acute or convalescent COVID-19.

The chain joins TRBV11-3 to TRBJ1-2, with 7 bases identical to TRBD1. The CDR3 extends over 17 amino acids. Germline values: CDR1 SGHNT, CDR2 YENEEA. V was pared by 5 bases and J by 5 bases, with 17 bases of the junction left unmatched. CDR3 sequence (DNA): TGTGCCAGCAGCCGAAGGGGGCCGCATTACTATTTATATGGCTACACCTTC. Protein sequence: CASSRRGPHYYLYGYTF.

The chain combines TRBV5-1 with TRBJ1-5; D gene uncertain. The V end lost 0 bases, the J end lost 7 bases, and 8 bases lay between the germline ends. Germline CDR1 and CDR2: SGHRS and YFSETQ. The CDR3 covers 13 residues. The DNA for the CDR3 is TGCGCCAGCAGCTTGGATCCCGGGCAGCCCCAGCATTTT. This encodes CASSLDPGQPQHF. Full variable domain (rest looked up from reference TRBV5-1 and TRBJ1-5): KAGVTQTPRYLIKTRGQQVTLSCSPISGHRSVSWYQQTPGQGLQFLFEYFSETQRNKGNFPGRFSGRQFSNSRSEMNVSTLELGDSALYLCASSLDPGQPQHFGDGTRLSIL.

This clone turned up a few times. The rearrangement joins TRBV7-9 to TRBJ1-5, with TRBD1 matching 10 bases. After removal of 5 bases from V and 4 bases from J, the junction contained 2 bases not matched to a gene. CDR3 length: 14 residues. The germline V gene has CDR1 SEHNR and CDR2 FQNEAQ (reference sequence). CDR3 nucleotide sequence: TGTGCCAGCAGCAGGACAGGGGGGAATCAGCCCCAGCATTTT. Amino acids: CASSRTGGNQPQHF.

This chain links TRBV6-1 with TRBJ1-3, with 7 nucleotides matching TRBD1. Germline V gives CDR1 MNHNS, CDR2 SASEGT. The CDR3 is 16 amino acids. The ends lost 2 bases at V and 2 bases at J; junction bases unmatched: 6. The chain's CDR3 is CASSEYRTGAGNTIYF. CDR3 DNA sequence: TGTGCCAGCAGTGAATATCGAACAGGGGCTGGAAACACCATATATTTT.

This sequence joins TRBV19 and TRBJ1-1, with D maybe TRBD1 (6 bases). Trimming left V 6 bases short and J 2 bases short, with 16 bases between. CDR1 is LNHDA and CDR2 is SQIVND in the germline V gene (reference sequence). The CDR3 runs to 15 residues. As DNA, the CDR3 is TGTGCCAGTAGCAGGAGGCCAGGGGAAAACACTGAAGCTTTCTTT. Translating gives CASSRRPGENTEAFF.

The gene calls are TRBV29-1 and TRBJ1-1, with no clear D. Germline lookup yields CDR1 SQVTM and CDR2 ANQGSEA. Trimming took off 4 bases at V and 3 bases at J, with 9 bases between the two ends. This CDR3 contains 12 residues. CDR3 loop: CSVAQSDTEAFF. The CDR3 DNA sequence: TGCAGCGTTGCCCAGTCAGACACTGAAGCTTTCTTT.